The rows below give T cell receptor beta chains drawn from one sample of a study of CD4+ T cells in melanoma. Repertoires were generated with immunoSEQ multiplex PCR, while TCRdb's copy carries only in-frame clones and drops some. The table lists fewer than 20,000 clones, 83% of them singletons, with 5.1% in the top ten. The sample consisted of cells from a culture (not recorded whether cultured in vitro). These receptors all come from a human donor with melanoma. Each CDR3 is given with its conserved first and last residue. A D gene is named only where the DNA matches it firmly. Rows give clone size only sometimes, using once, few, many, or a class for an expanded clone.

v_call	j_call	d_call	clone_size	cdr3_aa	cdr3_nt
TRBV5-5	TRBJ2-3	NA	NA	CASSPPLGVGTDTQYF	TGTGCCAGCAGCCCTCCGTTGGGCGTGGGGACAGATACGCAGTATTTT
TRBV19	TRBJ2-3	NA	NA	CASRARGPDTQYF	TGTGCCAGTAGGGCGCGGGGGCCAGATACGCAGTATTTT
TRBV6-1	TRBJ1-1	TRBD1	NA	CASSAFGTATEAFF	TGTGCCAGCAGCGCCTTCGGGACAGCCACTGAAGCTTTCTTT
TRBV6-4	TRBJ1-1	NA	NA	CASSRYQGTTEAFF	TGTGCCAGCAGTAGATATCAGGGGACCACTGAAGCTTTCTTT
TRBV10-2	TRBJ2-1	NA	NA	CASSETTGSGEQFF	TGCGCCAGCAGTGAGACAACAGGGTCTGGTGAGCAGTTCTTC
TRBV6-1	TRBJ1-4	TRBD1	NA	CASSEPSWTGYNEKLFF	TGTGCCAGCAGTGAACCTAGTTGGACAGGTTATAATGAAAAACTGTTTTTT
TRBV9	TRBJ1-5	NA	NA	CASSVAGDNQPQHF	TGTGCCAGCAGCGTAGCCGGGGACAATCAGCCCCAGCATTTT
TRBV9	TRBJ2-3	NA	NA	CASSVLVKADTQYF	TGTGCCAGCAGCGTATTGGTTAAAGCAGATACGCAGTATTTT
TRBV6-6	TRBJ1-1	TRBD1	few	CASAAGTAGRGAFF	TGTGCCAGCGCTGCAGGGACAGCCGGTCGAGGAGCTTTCTTT
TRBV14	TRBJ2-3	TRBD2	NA	CASSHFLGTSGAPYF	TGTGCCAGCAGCCACTTCCTCGGGACTAGCGGGGCCCCGTATTTT
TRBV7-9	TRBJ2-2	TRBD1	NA	CASSLGQGWTGELFF	TGTGCCAGCAGCCTTGGACAGGGGTGGACCGGGGAGCTGTTTTTT
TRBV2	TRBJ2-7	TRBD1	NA	CASKTGGVSYEQYF	TGTGCCAGCAAGACAGGGGGAGTTAGCTACGAGCAGTACTTC
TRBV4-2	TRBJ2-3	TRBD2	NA	CASSLGLETDTQYF	TGTGCCAGCAGCCTCGGACTAGAGACAGATACGCAGTATTTT
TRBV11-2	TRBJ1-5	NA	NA	CASSRDFNQPQHF	TGTGCCAGCAGCCGTGACTTCAATCAGCCCCAGCATTTT
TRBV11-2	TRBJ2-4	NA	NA	CASRESPPRRSGGIQYF	TGTGCCAGCAGAGAGAGCCCCCCCCGACGTAGCGGCGGCATTCAGTACTTC